A selection of T cell receptor beta chains follows, all from one sample in a study of T cell responses to AZD1222 COVID-19 vaccine. The assay was immunoSEQ multiplex PCR, and TCRdb's table has in-frame clones only and misses some. Of about 90,000 clones detected, 80% to 90% appear once; the ten largest clones hold 16%. Sequencing was performed on peripheral blood, taken on day 0 of AZD1222 vaccination. These receptors all stem from an adult in good health. The CDR3 runs from the conserved cysteine through the conserved F or W. The D gene is left open where the match is weak. Rows give clone size only sometimes, using once, few, many, or a class for an expanded clone.

CDR3 length	clone size	V gene	D gene	J gene	CDR3 DNA	CDR3 protein
15	-	TRBV6-6	TRBD1	TRBJ2-1	TGTGCCAGCAGTTACTTGGGACAGCCTTACAATGAGCAGTTCTTC	CASSYLGQPYNEQFF
16	-	TRBV5-1	-	TRBJ2-2	TGCGCCAGCAGCTTGCTCTGGCAGGGGAGCGCCGGGGAGCTGTTTTTT	CASSLLWQGSAGELFF
15	-	TRBV7-9	-	TRBJ1-1	TGTGCCAGCAGCCCAGTTGGGACCTGGAACACTGAAGCTTTCTTT	CASSPVGTWNTEAFF
13	-	TRBV7-2	TRBD2	TRBJ2-1	TGTGCCAGCAGCGCGGGACTAGTTCATGAGCAGTTCTTC	CASSAGLVHEQFF
12	-	TRBV30	-	TRBJ1-3	TGTGCCTGGAGTCGGGGGTCGCCGACCATATATTTT	CAWSRGSPTIYF
12	-	TRBV10-3	TRBD1	TRBJ1-1	TGTGCCATCAGTGAGGACAGGGCTGAAGCTTTCTTT	CAISEDRAEAFF
17	-	TRBV29-1	TRBD1	TRBJ1-1	TGCAGCGTTGTCCCTTCCGGGACAGGGCTCTTTAACACTGAAGCTTTCTTT	CSVVPSGTGLFNTEAFF
12	few	TRBV14	-	TRBJ2-2	TGTGCCAGCAGCCCCTATACCGGGGAGCTGTTTTTT	CASSPYTGELFF
16	-	TRBV7-8	-	TRBJ2-2	TGTGCCAGCAGCTTAGTAGCCGGCGCCGACACCGGGGAGCTGTTTTTT	CASSLVAGADTGELFF
15	-	TRBV5-5	TRBD2	TRBJ2-3	TGTGCCAGCAGCTTAACTAGCGGTCACACAGATACGCAGTATTTT	CASSLTSGHTDTQYF
15	once	TRBV4-1	-	TRBJ1-5	TGCGCCAGCAGCCCCTCCCGGGGGGCGATCCAGCCCCAGCATTTT	CASSPSRGAIQPQHF
15	-	TRBV7-2	TRBD1	TRBJ1-1	TGTGCCAGCAGCTTAACTTTAACAGGGGAGACTGAAGCTTTCTTT	CASSLTLTGETEAFF
14	-	TRBV18	TRBD1	TRBJ1-1	TGTGCCAGCTCCCTAGGGACAGGGCAAATGGGGGCTTTCTTT	CASSLGTGQMGAFF
16	few	TRBV14	-	TRBJ1-3	TGTGCCAGCAGCCAAGAATCATTCCTCTCTGGAAACACCATATATTTT	CASSQESFLSGNTIYF
13	-	TRBV6-4	-	TRBJ1-1	TGTGCCAGCAGCGTACAGGGGAACACTGAAGCTTTCTTT	CASSVQGNTEAFF
13	-	TRBV27	TRBD1	TRBJ1-6	TGTGCCAGCACTCGGACAGGGGGATCACCCCTCCACTTT	CASTRTGGSPLHF
16	-	TRBV24-1	TRBD2	TRBJ2-3	TGTGCCACCCTTAAGGGACTAGCGGGAGGGCCAGATACGCAGTATTTT	CATLKGLAGGPDTQYF
15	-	TRBV10-3	-	TRBJ1-6	TGTGCCATCAGTGAGTCGGGGGCGCCAAATTCACCCCTCCACTTT	CAISESGAPNSPLHF
18	-	TRBV5-1	TRBD2	TRBJ2-7	TGCGCCAGCAGCCTCGCCCGCCTAGCGGGGGAGAGCTCCTACGAGCAGTACTTC	CASSLARLAGESSYEQYF
15	-	TRBV28	-	TRBJ2-4	TGTGCCAGCAGTAGGTCCGGGACGTTAAAAAACATTCAGTACTTC	CASSRSGTLKNIQYF
15	-	TRBV6-5	TRBD1	TRBJ1-4	TGTGCCAGCAGGGGGTGGGACAGGGAGCGAGAAAAACTGTTTTTT	CASRGWDREREKLFF
16	-	TRBV4-1	TRBD2	TRBJ2-3	TGCGCCAGCAGCCCCACCGGAAGCGGGAAGACAGATACGCAGTATTTT	CASSPTGSGKTDTQYF
15	few	TRBV7-9	TRBD2	TRBJ2-1	TGTGCCAGCAGCTTAGAGCGGGACTCCTACAATGAGCAGTTCTTC	CASSLERDSYNEQFF
11	-	TRBV5-6	-	TRBJ1-2	TGTGCCAGCAGCTCCCCAGATGGCTACACCTTC	CASSSPDGYTF
12	few	TRBV20-1	-	TRBJ2-7	TGCAGTGCTAGTAGTCAGTCCTACGAGCAGTACTTC	CSASSQSYEQYF
13	-	TRBV19	TRBD1	TRBJ1-1	TGTGCCAGTAGTATGGCGCAGGGGGCCGGAGCTTTCTTT	CASSMAQGAGAFF
12	once	TRBV5-1	-	TRBJ2-7	TGCGCCAGCAGCTTGTCTAACTACGAGCAGTACTTC	CASSLSNYEQYF
17	-	TRBV19	-	TRBJ2-7	TGTGCCAGTAGTGTCGTCCCAGGGAGTAGCGCAAGAGGCGAGCAGTACTTC	CASSVVPGSSARGEQYF
14	few	TRBV3-1/TRBV3-2	-	TRBJ1-1	TGTGCCAGCAGCCCGGGACCCCGGAGGACTGAAGCTTTCTTT	CASSPGPRRTEAFF
13	-	TRBV29-1	-	TRBJ1-3	TGCAGCGTTACCCGGGAAGCGGGAAACACCATATATTTT	CSVTREAGNTIYF
15	-	TRBV3-1/TRBV3-2	TRBD2	TRBJ2-1	TGTGCCAGCAGCCAAGTAGGACTAGCGCCTAATGAGCAGTTCTTC	CASSQVGLAPNEQFF
15	-	TRBV28	TRBD2	TRBJ2-7	TGTGCCAGCAGTTTATTTTCTAGCGGGACCTACGAGCAGTACTTC	CASSLFSSGTYEQYF
12	-	TRBV24-1	-	TRBJ2-5	TGTGCCACCAGTGATGGAACCGAGACCCAGTACTTC	CATSDGTETQYF
16	-	TRBV5-6	-	TRBJ1-2	TGTGCCAGCAGCCCCTATAGAACAGGGACTAACTATGGCTACACCTTC	CASSPYRTGTNYGYTF
14	-	TRBV28	-	TRBJ1-2	TGTGCCAGCAGTGATACAGGGAGGGGTTATGGCTACACCTTC	CASSDTGRGYGYTF
14	few	TRBV30	TRBD1	TRBJ1-1	TGTGCCTGGGACAGACAGGCCCAGGGGGCTGAAGCTTTCTTT	CAWDRQAQGAEAFF
18	few	TRBV4-1	TRBD1	TRBJ1-6	TGCGCCAGCAGCCAAGACGGGGGACAGGTCAAGGGTAATTCACCCCTCCACTTT	CASSQDGGQVKGNSPLHF
15	-	TRBV29-1	TRBD2	TRBJ2-7	TGCAGCGTTGAAGACAGCGGGAGGGCGACAAACGAGCAGTACTTC	CSVEDSGRATNEQYF
14	-	TRBV13	TRBD2	TRBJ2-7	TGTGCCAGCAGCTCCTGGTCTAGCGGGAGCGAGCAGTACTTC	CASSSWSSGSEQYF
16	-	TRBV7-8	-	TRBJ2-1	TGTGCCAGCGGGAAGGATAATGACAGGCTATACAATGAGCAGTTCTTC	CASGKDNDRLYNEQFF
13	once	TRBV21-1	-	TRBJ1-5	TGTGCCAGCAGCACTACTATCAATCAGCCCCAGCATTTT	CASSTTINQPQHF
14	-	TRBV3-1/TRBV3-2	-	TRBJ2-1	TGTGCCAGCAGCCAGGGGGGAAATAGCAATGAGCAGTTCTTC	CASSQGGNSNEQFF
14	-	TRBV28	TRBD1	TRBJ2-1	TGTGCCAGCAGCACAGGGGGCTCCTACAATGAGCAGTTCTTC	CASSTGGSYNEQFF
17	once	TRBV7-9	TRBD2	TRBJ2-5	TGTGCCAGCATCCTGCCCGGGCGGGAGGGCCCCCAAGAGACCCAGTACTTC	CASILPGREGPQETQYF
15	-	TRBV4-1	-	TRBJ1-6	TGCGCCAGCAGTCCAGGGAGCTCCTATAATTCACCCCTCCACTTT	CASSPGSSYNSPLHF
15	-	TRBV28	-	TRBJ1-1	TGTGCCAGCAGTTTAGGATCGTCGGGGAGCACTGAAGCTTTCTTT	CASSLGSSGSTEAFF
15	-	TRBV16	-	TRBJ1-1	TGTGCCAGCAGCCAATCCCAACATTGGGACACTGAAGCTTTCTTT	CASSQSQHWDTEAFF
15	-	TRBV19	TRBD2	TRBJ2-1	TGTGCCAGTAGTCCAGCGGGAGGGTTCTACAATGAGCAGTTCTTC	CASSPAGGFYNEQFF
11	-	TRBV28	-	TRBJ2-1	TGTGCCAGCACAAATAACAATGAGCAGTTCTTC	CASTNNNEQFF
10	-	TRBV19	-	TRBJ1-6	TGTGCCAGCGGGGGTTCACCCCTCCACTTT	CASGGSPLHF
15	-	TRBV18	-	TRBJ1-2	TGTGCCAGCTCACCACCGGTCATCTGGGGGGATGGCTACACCTTC	CASSPPVIWGDGYTF
17	-	TRBV4-1	-	TRBJ1-1	TGCGCCAGCAGCCTCCTCTGGGCCAGGCGTAACAACACTGAAGCTTTCTTT	CASSLLWARRNNTEAFF
13	-	TRBV6-5	-	TRBJ2-3	TGTGCCAGCACGACGGGAGCCACAGATACGCAGTATTTT	CASTTGATDTQYF
14	few	TRBV5-1	-	TRBJ1-5	TGCGCCAGCAGCTTGGTCCCGGGTAATCAGCCCCAGCATTTT	CASSLVPGNQPQHF
14	-	TRBV19	-	TRBJ1-2	TGTGCCAGTAGTATAAACAGGAGCAACTATGGCTACACCTTC	CASSINRSNYGYTF
12	-	TRBV27	-	TRBJ1-3	TGTGCCAGCAGTTCACCCGGGGGCACCATATATTTT	CASSSPGGTIYF
12	-	TRBV27	-	TRBJ1-5	TGTGCCAGCGGTCTAGGTAGACAGCCCCAGCATTTT	CASGLGRQPQHF
14	-	TRBV7-2	TRBD1	TRBJ1-1	TGTGCCAGCAGCCCCCGGACAGGGAACACTGAAGCTTTCTTT	CASSPRTGNTEAFF
14	-	TRBV7-9	TRBD1	TRBJ2-5	TGTGCCAGCAGCTTAGGTTACAGGGGAGAGACCCAGTACTTC	CASSLGYRGETQYF